What follows are 31 T cell receptor beta chains derived from one specimen sequenced in a study of technical replicates of blood from a few donors. The data were produced by immunoSEQ multiplex PCR, yet TCRdb's version contains in-frame clones alone and is incomplete. The sample consists of fewer than 100,000 clones, around 97% of them appearing once. The source material was T cells isolated from PBMCs. The origin of the receptors is a human donor in good health.

The chain links TRBV7-2 to TRBJ2-1, with 7 bases matching TRBD2. V lost 1 base, J lost 1 base, and 4 bases stayed unmatched. In germline, CDR1 is SGHTA, CDR2 FQGNSA. This CDR3 spans 16 amino acids. The CDR3 nucleotides are TGTGCCAGCAGCTTAGGTCCAGCGGGATCCTACAATGAGCAGTTCTTC. Its translation: CASSLGPAGSYNEQFF.

This clone was detected once. This chain uses TRBV28 with TRBJ2-7; tentatively, D is TRBD2 (6 bases). Germline V CDR1 and CDR2: MDHEN, SYDVKM. The CDR3 has 15 residues. Trimming pared 7 bases from V and 2 bases from J, leaving 18 bases between. The chain's CDR3 is CASTFTGTPTYEQYF. Here the CDR3 DNA reads TGTGCCAGCACTTTCACCGGGACTCCTACCTACGAGCAGTACTTC. Complete variable domain (other parts from reference TRBV28 and TRBJ2-7): DVKVTQSSRYLVKRTGEKVFLECVQDMDHENMFWYRQDPGLGLRLIYFSYDVKMKEKGDIPEGYSVSREKKERFSLILESASTNQTSMYLCASTFTGTPTYEQYFGPGTRLTVT.

The CDR3 DNA sequence: TGTGCCAGTAGGAGGGGGAGCACTGAAGCTTTCTTT. As protein: CASRRGSTEAFF. The chain is built from TRBV19 and TRBJ1-1, with a possible D match to TRBD1 (6 bases). The CDR3 sequence is 12 residues long. V was clipped by 6 bases and J by 4 bases, with 9 bases between them. Germline-derived CDR1 and CDR2 are LNHDA and SQIVND (reference sequence).

V and J are TRBV5-5 and TRBJ2-2; D might be TRBD1 (6 bases). Germline loops: CDR1 SGHKS, CDR2 YYEKEE (reference sequence). CDR3 length equals 15 residues. V was shortened by 4 bases and J by 1 base, with 11 bases between the two germline ends. CDR3 in amino acids: CASSGGHKNTGELFF. CDR3 in DNA: TGTGCCAGCAGCGGGGGACACAAGAACACCGGGGAGCTGTTTTTT.

The CDR3 DNA is TGTGCCACCACCGGGGGGGTATCGAACACCATATATTTT. As protein: CATTGGVSNTIYF. The chain recombines TRBV15 with TRBJ1-3, with D possibly matching TRBD1 (5 bases). Germline CDR1 LNHNV, CDR2 YYDKDF (reference sequence). V dropped 7 bases and J dropped 7 bases, with 14 bases sitting between them. The CDR3 has 13 residues. Looking up the rest from reference TRBV15 and TRBJ1-3 gives the full variable domain: DAMVIQNPRYQVTQFGKPVTLSCSQTLNHNVMYWYQQKSSQAPKLLFHYYDKDFNNEADTPDNFQSRRPNTSFCFLDIRSPGLGDTAMYLCATTGGVSNTIYFGEGSWLTVV.

V is TRBV5-4 and J is TRBJ2-6; possible D gene TRBD2, 6 bases. Germline V gene lookup returns CDR1 SGHNT and CDR2 YYREEE (reference sequence). The CDR3 length is 18 residues. With 0 bases removed from V and 1 base from J, the gap between germline ends came to 14 bases. In DNA, the CDR3 is TGTGCCAGCAGCTTGGCCGCAGGGAGGAAATCTGGGGCCAACGTCCTGACTTTC. This codes for CASSLAAGRKSGANVLTF.

J is TRBJ2-5 and V is TRBV4-1; D unclear. Trimming pared 1 base from V and 2 bases from J, leaving 8 bases between. There are 14 residues in the CDR3. Germline lookup yields CDR1 MGHRA and CDR2 YSYEKL. CDR3 nucleotide sequence: TGCGCCAGCAGCCAAGTGACTGAACAAGAGACCCAGTACTTC. This translates into CASSQVTEQETQYF.

J is TRBJ1-3 and V is TRBV2, with D perhaps TRBD1 (6 bases). V shed 5 bases and J shed 4 bases, with 18 bases lying between them. Per the germline V gene, CDR1 is SNHLY and CDR2 is FYNNEI. The CDR3 runs to 16 residues. The DNA for the CDR3 is TGTGCCAGCAGTCAAGACACAGGGACGTTAGGAAACACCATATATTTT. Its protein product is CASSQDTGTLGNTIYF.

The chain joins TRBV5-1 to TRBJ1-1; possible D gene TRBD1, 6 bases. V lost 0 bases and J 1 base, leaving 7 bases between the germline ends. The CDR3 loop spans 14 amino acids. Germline CDR1 SGHRS, CDR2 YFSETQ. The CDR3 protein is CASSLGQANTEAFF. CDR3 coding DNA: TGCGCCAGCAGCTTGGGACAGGCGAACACTGAAGCTTTCTTT.

This rearrangement joins TRBV9 to TRBJ2-1; 12 bases fit TRBD2. The CDR3 spans 16 residues. CDR1 and CDR2 (germline): SGDLS, YYNGEE. V lost 6 bases to trimming and J lost 9 bases; unmatched junction nucleotides: 13. In DNA, the CDR3 is TGTGCCAGCACCCTCGGAGCTAGCGGGAGGGTAGGTGAGCAGTTCTTC. It is translated as CASTLGASGRVGEQFF.

CDR3: CASSFISGSETQYF. CDR3 sequence (DNA): TGTGCCAGCAGTTTTATATCAGGGTCAGAGACCCAGTACTTC. The chain recombines TRBV6-5 with TRBJ2-5; D is perhaps TRBD1 (5 bases). Germline loops: CDR1 MNHEY, CDR2 SVGAGI. The CDR3 extends over 14 amino acids. V was cut by 4 bases and J by 4 bases, with 13 bases left in between.

The V and J genes are TRBV27 and TRBJ2-7; TRBD2 matches at 7 bases. The CDR3 is 13 amino acids. The germline V gene encodes CDR1 MNHEY and CDR2 SMNVEV (reference sequence). Losses at the gene ends were 5 bases for V and 2 bases for J; bases not matched to a gene: 3. The CDR3 region has the DNA TGTGCCAGCAGTGGGGGGGAGACCTACGAGCAGTACTTC. Amino acids: CASSGGETYEQYF.

A few counts support this clone. The CDR3 region has the DNA TGCGCCAGCAGCTTGTCCGGACAGGCCCTCTCTGGGGCCAACGTCCTGACTTTC. Translated, it gives CASSLSGQALSGANVLTF. V usage is TRBV5-1 and J usage is TRBJ2-6; 7 nucleotides line up with TRBD1. V dropped 1 base and J dropped 0; count of bases not matched to a gene: 7. Looked up from germline, CDR1 is SGHRS and CDR2 is YFSETQ. The length of the CDR3 is 18 residues.

J is TRBJ2-5 and V is TRBV6-5; D call uncertain. This CDR3 has 13 amino acids. Germline CDR1 and CDR2: MNHEY and SVGAGI. Trimming left V 8 bases short and J 1 base short, with 11 bases between. The CDR3 reads CASGVGVQETQYF. CDR3 nucleotides: TGTGCCAGCGGCGTAGGAGTCCAAGAGACCCAGTACTTC.

The chain recombines TRBV18 with TRBJ2-7, with no clear D. CDR1 and CDR2 from the germline V gene are KGHSH and LQKENI. V was shortened by 4 bases and J by 2 bases, with 12 bases between the two germline ends. The CDR3 is 14 amino acids. The CDR3 DNA sequence: TGTGCCAGCTCACTAGGCGGATCGGCCTACGAGCAGTACTTC. Translation gives CASSLGGSAYEQYF.

Details on this clone: At one end the junction does not follow the germline gene, possibly because of a read error. The genes are TRBV7-7 and TRBJ1-1, with D tentatively TRBD1 (6 bases). The length of the CDR3 is 13 residues. Germline V lookup: CDR1 SSHAT, CDR2 FNYEAQ (reference sequence). The CDR3 nucleotides are TGTGCTAGCAGCTTAGGGCAGGGGACTGAAGCTTTCTTT. It specifies CASSLGQGTEAFF.

This clone is a singleton in its sample. V gene TRBV7-9 combines with J gene TRBJ1-2; D not certain. The V and J ends lost 2 bases and 4 bases respectively, with 14 bases between them. The CDR3 extends over 15 amino acids. Germline loops: CDR1 SEHNR, CDR2 FQNEAQ (reference sequence). The CDR3 region has the DNA TGTGCCAGCAGCTTAAATCAGGAATTAAGCTATGGCTACACCTTC. As protein: CASSLNQELSYGYTF. The complete variable domain, with remaining parts taken from reference TRBV7-9 and TRBJ1-2, reads DTGVSQNPRHKITKRGQNVTFRCDPISEHNRLYWYRQTLGQGPEFLTYFQNEAQLEKSRLLSDRFSAERPKGSFSTLEIQRTEQGDSAMYLCASSLNQELSYGYTFGSGTRLTVV.

This clone was counted once. V is TRBV6-5 and J is TRBJ2-3; 8 bases are shared with TRBD1. V lost 2 bases to trimming and J lost 5 bases; unmatched junction nucleotides: 6. The germline CDR1 and CDR2 sequences are MNHEY and SVGAGI. CDR3 length equals 15 residues. CDR3 protein: CASSYPSRGRDTQYF. The CDR3 DNA reads TGTGCCAGCAGTTACCCTAGCAGGGGGCGAGATACGCAGTATTTT.

This clone has just one count. The rearrangement links TRBV30 to TRBJ2-2, with a weak D call TRBD2 (5 bases). In germline, CDR1 is GTSNPN, CDR2 SVGIG (reference sequence). Trimming removed 6 bases at V and 4 bases at J, with 15 bases between. The CDR3 has 14 residues. CDR3 loop: CACARERLTGELFF. CDR3 bases: TGTGCCTGCGCACGGGAAAGGCTCACCGGGGAGCTGTTTTTT.

The rearrangement links TRBV27 to TRBJ2-7; 9 bases fit TRBD2. Trimming at V came to 1 base and at J to 5 bases, leaving 3 bases not matched to a gene. The germline CDR1 and CDR2 sequences are MNHEY and SMNVEV (reference sequence). The CDR3 is 14 residues long. CDR3 amino acids: CASSLLAGDHEQYF. The CDR3 DNA reads as TGTGCCAGCAGTTTATTAGCGGGAGATCACGAGCAGTACTTC.

The V call is TRBV6-5, the J call TRBJ2-7; no firm D call. Trimming removed 6 bases at V and 3 bases at J, with 6 bases between. This CDR3 comprises 11 residues. Per the germline V gene, CDR1 is MNHEY and CDR2 is SVGAGI. The CDR3 DNA reads TGTGCCAGCAGGGCAATCTACGAGCAGTACTTC. Translating gives CASRAIYEQYF.

This chain connects TRBV27 to TRBJ2-1; a weak D match, TRBD2 (6 bases). This CDR3 contains 14 residues. Germline V lookup: CDR1 MNHEY, CDR2 SMNVEV (reference sequence). The V gene lost 3 bases and the J gene lost 6 bases, with 12 bases spanning the gap. The CDR3, as DNA: TGTGCCAGCAGTTTGGCTAGCGCTATCAATGAGCAGTTCTTC. This encodes CASSLASAINEQFF.

The chain recombines TRBV29-1 with TRBJ1-2; possibly TRBD1 for D (5 bases). With 1 base removed from V and 2 bases from J, the gap between germline ends came to 11 bases. The CDR3 runs 14 residues. Per the germline V gene, CDR1 is SQVTM and CDR2 is ANQGSEA. The CDR3: CSVEVSGLNYGYTF. The CDR3 nucleotides read TGCAGCGTTGAAGTTTCAGGGCTGAACTATGGCTACACCTTC.

This clone was detected once. The V call is TRBV5-1, the J call TRBJ2-5; perhaps TRBD2 as D (6 bases). The germline CDR1 and CDR2 sequences are SGHRS and YFSETQ. Trimming stripped 4 bases from V and 5 bases from J, with 15 bases between. The CDR3 loop spans 14 amino acids. CDR3 sequence: CASSNGGAEETQYF. Here the CDR3 DNA reads TGCGCCAGCAGCAACGGAGGGGCGGAGGAGACCCAGTACTTC.

The chain combines TRBV10-3 with TRBJ2-3; possible D gene TRBD1, 8 bases. Trimming pared 5 bases from V and 0 bases from J, leaving 15 bases between. The CDR3 sequence is 16 residues long. Looked up from germline, CDR1 is ENHRY and CDR2 is SYGVKD. The CDR3: CAISSNRGGSTDTQYF. The CDR3 nucleotides read TGTGCCATCAGTTCCAACAGGGGGGGAAGCACAGATACGCAGTATTTT.

The rearrangement joins TRBV4-1 to TRBJ2-1; D might be TRBD2 (6 bases). The CDR3 spans 13 residues. In germline, CDR1 is MGHRA, CDR2 YSYEKL. The germline V and J ends were trimmed by 1 base and 9 bases, with 10 bases remaining between them. The CDR3 coding sequence is TGCGCCAGCAGCCAAGTAAGGACTACTGAGCAGTTCTTC. Encoded protein: CASSQVRTTEQFF.

The chain links TRBV29-1 to TRBJ2-3; perhaps TRBD2 as D (5 bases). The ends were cut back, 8 bases at V and 3 bases at J, with 12 bases in the middle. CDR3 length equals 12 residues. Per germline, CDR1 SQVTM and CDR2 ANQGSEA. CDR3 residues: CSSFSGTDTQYF. In nucleotides, the CDR3 is TGCAGCTCATTCAGCGGTACAGATACGCAGTATTTT.

This clone appeared once. The rearrangement uses TRBV29-1 and TRBJ2-3, with 7 bases identical to TRBD2. V dropped 5 bases and J dropped 3; count of bases not matched to a gene: 11. Germline assignment: CDR1 SQVTM and CDR2 ANQGSEA. The CDR3 covers 15 residues. CDR3 in amino acids: CSVPLGGRATDTQYF. The DNA for the CDR3 is TGCAGCGTTCCCCTAGGAGGGAGGGCTACAGATACGCAGTATTTT.

V and J are TRBV2 and TRBJ2-1; TRBD2 is a possible D gene (5 bases). V was pared by 10 bases and J by 4 bases, with 14 bases between. Germline V gene lookup returns CDR1 SNHLY and CDR2 FYNNEI. The CDR3 is made up of 13 amino acids. The CDR3 DNA reads as TGTGCCATCGATGAGCGGCCATACAATGAGCAGTTCTTC. It specifies CAIDERPYNEQFF.

The chain is built from TRBV9 and TRBJ1-1, with unresolved D. Trimming took off 0 bases at V and 2 bases at J, with 5 bases between the two ends. The CDR3 spans 13 residues. Germline CDR1 SGDLS, CDR2 YYNGEE. The CDR3 spells CASSVGTNTEAFF. CDR3 coding DNA: TGTGCCAGCAGCGTAGGAACTAACACTGAAGCTTTCTTT.

The chain couples TRBV19 to TRBJ1-1, with D unclear. CDR3 length: 16 amino acids. The V and J ends lost 0 bases and 3 bases respectively, with 14 bases between them. The germline gives CDR1 LNHDA, CDR2 SQIVND (reference sequence). The CDR3 here is CASSIDREGSDTEAFF. The CDR3 DNA is TGTGCCAGTAGTATAGATCGGGAGGGTAGCGACACTGAAGCTTTCTTT.